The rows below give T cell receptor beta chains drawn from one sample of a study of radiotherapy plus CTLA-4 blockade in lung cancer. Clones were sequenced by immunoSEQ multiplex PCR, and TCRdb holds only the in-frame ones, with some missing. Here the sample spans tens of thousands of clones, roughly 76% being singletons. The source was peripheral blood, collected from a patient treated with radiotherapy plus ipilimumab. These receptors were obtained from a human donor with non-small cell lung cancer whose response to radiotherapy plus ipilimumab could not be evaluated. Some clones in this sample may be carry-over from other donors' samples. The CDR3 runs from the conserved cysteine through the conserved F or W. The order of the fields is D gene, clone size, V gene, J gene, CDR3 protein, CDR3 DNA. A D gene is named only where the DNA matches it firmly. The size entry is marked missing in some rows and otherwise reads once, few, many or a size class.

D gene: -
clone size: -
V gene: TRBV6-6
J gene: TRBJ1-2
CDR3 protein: CASGVDRLGGYTF
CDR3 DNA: TGTGCCAGCGGAGTTGACAGGCTGGGCGGCTACACCTTC

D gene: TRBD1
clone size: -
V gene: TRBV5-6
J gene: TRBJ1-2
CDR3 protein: CASSSGGARGYTF
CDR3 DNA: TGTGCCAGCAGCTCAGGGGGCGCAAGGGGCTACACCTTC

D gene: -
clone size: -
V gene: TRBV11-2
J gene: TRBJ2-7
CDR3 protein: CASSFGEDLEQYF
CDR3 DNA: TGTGCCAGCAGCTTCGGGGAGGATCTCGAGCAGTACTTC

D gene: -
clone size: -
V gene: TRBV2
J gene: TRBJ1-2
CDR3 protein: CASSEAGGYYGYTF
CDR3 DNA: TGTGCCAGCAGTGAAGCAGGGGGTTACTATGGCTACACCTTC

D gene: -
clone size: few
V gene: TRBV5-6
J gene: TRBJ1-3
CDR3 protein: CASSRSGSAYSGNTIYF
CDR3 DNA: TGTGCCAGCAGCCGTTCGGGAAGTGCCTACTCTGGAAACACCATATATTTT

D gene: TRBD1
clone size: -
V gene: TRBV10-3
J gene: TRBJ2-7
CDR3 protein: CAISESTGVYEQYF
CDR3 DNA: TGTGCCATCAGTGAGTCGACAGGGGTCTACGAGCAGTACTTC

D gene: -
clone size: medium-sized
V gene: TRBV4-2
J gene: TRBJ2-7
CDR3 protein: CASSERGQYHEQYF
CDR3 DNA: TGTGCCAGCAGCGAGAGAGGACAGTACCACGAGCAGTACTTC

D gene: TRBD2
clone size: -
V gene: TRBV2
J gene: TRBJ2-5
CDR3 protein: CASTAAGGVETQYF
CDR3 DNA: TGTGCCAGCACGGCAGCGGGGGGGGTGGAGACCCAGTACTTC

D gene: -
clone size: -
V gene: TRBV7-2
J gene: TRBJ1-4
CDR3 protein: CASSLRRGKLFF
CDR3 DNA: TGTGCCAGCAGCTTAAGGCGGGGAAAACTGTTTTTT

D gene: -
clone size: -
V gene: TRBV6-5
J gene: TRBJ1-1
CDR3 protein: CATASVSRLDTEAFF
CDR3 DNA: TGTGCCACCGCGTCTGTCAGTCGACTCGACACTGAAGCTTTCTTT

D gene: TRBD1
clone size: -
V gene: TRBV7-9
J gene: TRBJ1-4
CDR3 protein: CASSRDSGYEKLFF
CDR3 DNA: TGTGCCAGCAGCCGGGACAGCGGCTACGAAAAACTGTTTTTT

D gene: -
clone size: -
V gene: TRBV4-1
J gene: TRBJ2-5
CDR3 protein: CASSQADAWGEQYF
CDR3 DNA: TGCGCCAGCAGCCAAGCGGACGCCTGGGGGGAGCAGTACTTC

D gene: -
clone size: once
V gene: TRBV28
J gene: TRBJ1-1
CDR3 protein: CASSLTGLSEAFF
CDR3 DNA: TGTGCCAGCAGTTTAACGGGGTTATCTGAAGCTTTCTTT

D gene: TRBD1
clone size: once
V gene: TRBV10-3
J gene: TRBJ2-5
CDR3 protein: CAISGLQGWETQYF
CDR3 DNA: TGTGCCATCAGCGGATTACAGGGGTGGGAGACCCAGTACTTC

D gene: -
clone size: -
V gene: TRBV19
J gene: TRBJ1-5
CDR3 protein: CASSGDYGQPQHF
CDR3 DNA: TGTGCCAGTAGTGGTGACTATGGCCAGCCCCAGCATTTT

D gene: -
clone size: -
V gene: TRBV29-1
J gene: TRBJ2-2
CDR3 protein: CSAITGSGGELFF
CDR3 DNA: TGCAGCGCCATTACAGGGAGTGGCGGGGAGCTGTTTTTT

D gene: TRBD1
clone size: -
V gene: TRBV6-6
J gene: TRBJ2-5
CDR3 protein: CASSYSTGGQETQYF
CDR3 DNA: TGTGCCAGCAGTTACTCGACAGGGGGGCAAGAGACCCAGTACTTC

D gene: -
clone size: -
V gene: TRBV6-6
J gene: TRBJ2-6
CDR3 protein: CASSYSGFGANVLTF
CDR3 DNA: TGTGCCAGCAGTTACTCCGGGTTTGGGGCCAACGTCCTGACTTTC

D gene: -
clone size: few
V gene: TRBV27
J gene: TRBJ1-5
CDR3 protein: CASSSQGYSNQPQHF
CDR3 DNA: TGTGCCAGCAGTTCGCAGGGGTATAGCAATCAGCCCCAGCATTTT

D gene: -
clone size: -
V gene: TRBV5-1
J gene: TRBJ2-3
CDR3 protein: CASSLVITDTQYF
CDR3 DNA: TGCGCCAGCAGCTTGGTAATCACAGATACGCAGTATTTT

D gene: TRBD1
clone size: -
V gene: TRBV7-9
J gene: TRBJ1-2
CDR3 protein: CASSLGTGGAGYGYTF
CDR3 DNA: TGTGCCAGCAGCTTAGGGACAGGGGGCGCCGGCTATGGCTACACCTTC

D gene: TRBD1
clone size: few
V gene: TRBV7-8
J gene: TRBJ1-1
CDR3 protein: CASSLAEGTVNTEAFF
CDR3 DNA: TGTGCCAGCAGCTTAGCCGAAGGGACAGTGAACACTGAAGCTTTCTTT

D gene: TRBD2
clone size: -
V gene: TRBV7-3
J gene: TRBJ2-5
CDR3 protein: CASSFDGRGGWETQYF
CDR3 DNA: TGTGCCAGCAGCTTCGATGGGCGGGGGGGCTGGGAGACCCAGTACTTC

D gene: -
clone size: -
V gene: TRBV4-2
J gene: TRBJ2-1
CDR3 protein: CASSQGGTPKYNEQFF
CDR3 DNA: TGTGCCAGCAGCCAAGGCGGAACCCCCAAGTACAATGAGCAGTTCTTC

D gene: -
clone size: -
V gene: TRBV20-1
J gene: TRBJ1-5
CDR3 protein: CSASQNQPQHF
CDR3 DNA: TGCAGTGCTAGCCAAAATCAGCCCCAGCATTTT

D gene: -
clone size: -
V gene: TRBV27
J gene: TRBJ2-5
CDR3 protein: CASSLSPQGRIETQYF
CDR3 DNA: TGTGCCAGCAGTTTATCACCACAGGGCCGAATAGAGACCCAGTACTTC

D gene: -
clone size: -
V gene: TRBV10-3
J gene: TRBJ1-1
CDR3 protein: CAISDDGQSTEAFF
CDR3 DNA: TGTGCCATCAGTGATGATGGACAGTCCACTGAAGCTTTCTTT

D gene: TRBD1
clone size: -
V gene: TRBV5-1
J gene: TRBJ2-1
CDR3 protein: CASSPWTGANEQFF
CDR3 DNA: TGCGCCAGCAGCCCGTGGACAGGGGCCAATGAGCAGTTCTTC

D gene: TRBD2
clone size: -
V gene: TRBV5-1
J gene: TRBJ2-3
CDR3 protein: CASSLAASGHSTDTQYF
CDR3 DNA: TGCGCCAGCAGCTTGGCGGCTAGCGGACATAGCACAGATACGCAGTATTTT

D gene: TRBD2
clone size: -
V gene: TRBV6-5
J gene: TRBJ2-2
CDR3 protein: CAGRAGGTNTGELFF
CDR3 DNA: TGTGCCGGCAGGGCGGGGGGTACGAACACCGGGGAGCTGTTTTTT

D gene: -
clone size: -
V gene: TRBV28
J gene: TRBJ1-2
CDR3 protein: CASSLGAGNYGYTF
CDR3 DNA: TGTGCCAGCAGTTTAGGGGCAGGAAACTATGGCTACACCTTC

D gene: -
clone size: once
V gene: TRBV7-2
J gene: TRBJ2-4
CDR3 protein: CASSPAIAKNIQYF
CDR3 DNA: TGTGCCAGCAGCCCCGCTATAGCCAAAAACATTCAGTACTTC

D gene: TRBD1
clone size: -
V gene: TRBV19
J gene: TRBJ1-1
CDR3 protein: CASSSRDRGFTEAFF
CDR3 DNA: TGTGCCAGTAGTAGCCGGGACAGGGGGTTTACTGAAGCTTTCTTT

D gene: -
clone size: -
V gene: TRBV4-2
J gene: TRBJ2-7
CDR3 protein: CASSQGPLAGEQYF
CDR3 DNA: TGTGCCAGCAGCCAGGGACCACTAGCTGGGGAGCAGTACTTC

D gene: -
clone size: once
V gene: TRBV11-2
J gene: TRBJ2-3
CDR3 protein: CASSFVPGLAVSTDTQYF
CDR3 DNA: TGTGCCAGCAGCTTTGTCCCGGGACTCGCCGTTAGCACAGATACGCAGTATTTT

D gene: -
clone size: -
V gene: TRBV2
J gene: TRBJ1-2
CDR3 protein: CASSGEGRDGYTF
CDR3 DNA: TGTGCCAGCAGTGGGGAGGGGAGGGATGGCTACACCTTC

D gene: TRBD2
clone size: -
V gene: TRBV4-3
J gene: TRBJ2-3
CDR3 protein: CASSQDLAGASDTQYF
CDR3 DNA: TGCGCCAGCAGCCAAGATCTAGCGGGGGCCTCGGATACGCAGTATTTT

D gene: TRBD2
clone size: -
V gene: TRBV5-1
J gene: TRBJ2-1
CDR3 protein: CASSSLALSSYNEQFF
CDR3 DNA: TGCGCCAGCAGCTCACTAGCGCTGAGCTCCTACAATGAGCAGTTCTTC

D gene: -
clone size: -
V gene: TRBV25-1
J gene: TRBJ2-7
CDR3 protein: CASSAGILDEQYF
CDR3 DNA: TGTGCCAGCAGTGCAGGGATTCTGGACGAGCAGTACTTC

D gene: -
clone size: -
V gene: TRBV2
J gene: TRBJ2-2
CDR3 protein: CGSGLNTGELFF
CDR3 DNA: TGTGGCTCAGGGTTGAACACCGGGGAGCTGTTTTTT

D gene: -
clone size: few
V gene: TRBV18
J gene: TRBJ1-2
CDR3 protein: CASSPSPQGNYGYTF
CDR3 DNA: TGTGCCAGCTCACCATCGCCACAGGGTAACTATGGCTACACCTTC

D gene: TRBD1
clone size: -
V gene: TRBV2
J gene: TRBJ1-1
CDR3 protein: CASRGQGRGDTEAFF
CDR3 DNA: TGTGCCAGCAGGGGACAGGGGCGGGGAGACACTGAAGCTTTCTTT

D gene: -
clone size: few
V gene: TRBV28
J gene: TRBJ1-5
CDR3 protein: CASRERRGLTWDQPQHF
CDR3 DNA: TGTGCCAGCAGGGAACGACGGGGGTTGACATGGGATCAGCCCCAGCATTTT

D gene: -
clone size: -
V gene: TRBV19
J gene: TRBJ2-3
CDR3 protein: CASRRRTDTQYF
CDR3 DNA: TGTGCCAGTAGGCGGCGCACAGATACGCAGTATTTT

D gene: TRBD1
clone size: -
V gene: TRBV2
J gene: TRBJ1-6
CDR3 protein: CASTLQGAESPLHF
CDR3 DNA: TGTGCCAGCACCTTACAGGGGGCAGAATCACCCCTCCACTTT

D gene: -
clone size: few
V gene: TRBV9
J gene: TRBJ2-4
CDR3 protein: CASSVGAGSLAKNIQYF
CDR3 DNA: TGTGCCAGCAGCGTAGGAGCAGGGTCCCTAGCCAAAAACATTCAGTACTTC

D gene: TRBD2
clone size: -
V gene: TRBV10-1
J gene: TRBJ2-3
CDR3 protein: CASSLGLAGGKASSTDTQYF
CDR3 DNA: TGCGCCAGCAGCCTGGGACTAGCGGGGGGGAAAGCATCTAGCACAGATACGCAGTATTTT

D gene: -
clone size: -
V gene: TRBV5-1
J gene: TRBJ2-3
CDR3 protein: CASSLGQGGGTDTQYF
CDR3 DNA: TGCGCCAGCAGCTTGGGACAGGGAGGAGGCACAGATACGCAGTATTTT

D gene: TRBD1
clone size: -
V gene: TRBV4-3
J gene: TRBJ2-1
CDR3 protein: CASSQDPTGTDSYNEQFF
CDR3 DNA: TGCGCCAGCAGCCAAGATCCGACAGGGACAGATTCCTACAATGAGCAGTTCTTC

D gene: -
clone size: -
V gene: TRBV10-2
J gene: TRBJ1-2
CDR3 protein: CASSYGHGYTF
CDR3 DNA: TGCGCCAGCAGTTATGGGCATGGCTACACCTTC

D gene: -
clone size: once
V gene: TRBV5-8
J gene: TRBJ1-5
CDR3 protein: CASSLLNNQPQHF
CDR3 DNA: TGTGCCAGCAGCTTGCTTAATAATCAGCCCCAGCATTTT

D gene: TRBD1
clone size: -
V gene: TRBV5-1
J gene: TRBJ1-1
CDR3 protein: CASSLDRGMNTEAFF
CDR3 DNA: TGCGCCAGCAGCTTGGACAGGGGGATGAACACTGAAGCTTTCTTT

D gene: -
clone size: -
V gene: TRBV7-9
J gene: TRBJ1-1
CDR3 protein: CAGRTATTEEAFF
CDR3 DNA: TGTGCCGGTAGGACAGCGACCACAGAAGAAGCTTTCTTT